This entry lists 5 T cell receptor beta chains sequenced from one sample in a study of T cells in Graves' hyperthyroidism and ophthalmopathy. Using RNA transcripts as the source, TCR beta CDR3 regions were amplified. The study used the HTBI primer set for a first-round RT-PCR of the TCR CDR3. TCRdb independently ran MiXCR on the multiplex PCR reads; one entry per CDR3 protein. This table holds about 260,000 distinct CDR3 sequences, less than 30% found once. The source material was blood. The origin of the receptors is a man aged 35 to 55 with Graves' hyperthyroidism that later progressed to Graves' ophthalmopathy.

This clonotype was counted at least ten times. The chain employs TRBV28 and TRBJ2-7, with D maybe TRBD1 (5 bases). V was pared by 1 base and J by 5 bases, with 12 bases between. CDR1 MDHEN and CDR2 SYDVKM come from the germline V gene. The CDR3 is made up of 14 amino acids. This CDR3 reads CASSLSQGWHEQYF. The CDR3 region has the DNA TGTGCCAGCAGTTTATCGCAGGGCTGGCACGAGCAGTACTTC.

The V gene is TRBV19, the J gene TRBJ1-5; TRBD1 aligns across 8 bases. The germline V gene has CDR1 LNHDA and CDR2 SQIVND (reference sequence). The J segment lost 1 base and the V segment lost 3 bases, leaving 2 bases of the junction unmatched. The CDR3 runs 15 residues. Here the CDR3 reads CASSMTGVSNQPQHF. The CDR3 DNA reads TGTGCCAGTAGTATGACAGGGGTGAGCAATCAGCCCCAGCATTTT.

There are many counts of this clonotype. The junction shows a germline mismatch at one end, possibly a read error. This sequence joins TRBV25-1 and TRBJ2-7; TRBD2 might be the D (5 bases). The CDR3 has 13 amino acids. Per germline, CDR1 MGHDK and CDR2 SYGVNS. CDR3 DNA sequence: TGTGCCAGCAGTGAAAAGGACGGACTGGAATGGAACTTC. It yields the protein CASSEKDGLEWNF.

This clonotype was counted many times. V is TRBV28 and J is TRBJ2-7; 12 bases line up with TRBD2. The V segment lost 3 bases and the J segment 6 bases; nucleotides outside the gene matches: 3. CDR1 is MDHEN and CDR2 is SYDVKM in the germline V gene. The CDR3 is 14 residues long. CDR3 nucleotides: TGTGCCAGCAGTTTGACTAGCGGGAGACGCGAGCAGTACTTC. Translating gives CASSLTSGRREQYF.

This sequence joins TRBV7-2 and TRBJ2-2; 11 bases map to TRBD2. J was trimmed by 5 bases and V by 2 bases; bases with no gene match: 4. Germline V gene lookup returns CDR1 SGHTA and CDR2 FQGNSA. The CDR3 consists of 16 residues. CDR3 DNA sequence: TGTGCCAGCAGCTTATCTGCTAGCGGGAGGACCGGGGAGCTGTTTTTT. Translation: CASSLSASGRTGELFF.